This entry is about one TCR beta chain. Measured with immunoSEQ multiplex PCR; TCRdb has only the in-frame clones, and not every one. The sample lists 150,000 to 200,000 clones, around nine tenths seen once, with over 4% in the top ten. This record belongs to a study of control samples from healthy donors and cancer patients. This TCR was recovered from a woman in her twenties or thirties in good health. Sequenced sample: blood.

CDR3: CASSWGQGQMNTEAFF. CDR3 DNA: TGCGCCAGCAGCTGGGGACAGGGACAAATGAACACTGAAGCTTTCTTT. This chain connects TRBV5-1 to TRBJ1-1; TRBD1 matches at 9 bases. The CDR3 is 16 amino acids. The V gene end was trimmed by 3 bases and the J gene end by 0 bases; junction bases not matched to a gene: 6. Per the germline V gene, CDR1 is SGHRS and CDR2 is YFSETQ.